This T cell receptor beta chain appears in the sequencing data of a study of Ad26.COV2.S vaccination and SARS-CoV-2 variants. The treatment denotes: 19 received Ad26.COV2.S at low or high dose, single or two shots; 5 received placebo; per-sample allocation not given. Sampling happened 63 days after the first vaccine or placebo injection. Study conclusions and caveats: Responses of T cells in total may have been underestimated by the TCR breadth and depth analyses. Vaccinated and placebo-treated recipients had similar non-spike TCR breadth.

In germline, CDR1 is PRHDT, CDR2 FYEKMQ (reference sequence). The CDR3 is made up of 15 amino acids. V lost 5 bases and J lost 8; bases outside the gene matches: 6. Regarding this clone: The antigen is undetermined.

The data were produced by immunoSEQ multiplex PCR, yet TCRdb's version contains in-frame clones alone and is incomplete. The sample lists about 440,000 clones, about 90% seen once, with around 4.5% in the top ten. This chain connects TRBV13 to TRBJ1-6; TRBD1 matches at 10 bases. The receptor was isolated from a person aged 18-65 years who received the Ad26.COV2.S COVID-19 vaccine or a placebo. The material was peripheral blood, obtained in a trial of Ad26.COV2.S vaccine versus placebo. CDR3 in DNA: TGTGCCAGCAGCCCCGGACAGGGGGTGGATTCACCCCTCCACTTT. Residues: CASSPGQGVDSPLHF.